This is a list of T cell receptor beta chains from one sample in a study of T cells in Graves' hyperthyroidism and ophthalmopathy. Via MiXCR, TCRdb re-called the multiplex PCR reads, giving one row per CDR3 protein. The sample includes about 840,000 distinct CDR3 sequences, over 35% of them seen just once. The sequencing sample was made of blood. All receptors come from a man between 18 and 29 years old with Graves' hyperthyroidism. CDR3s include the opening cysteine and the closing phenylalanine or tryptophan. Each record gives: clone size, J gene, D gene, V gene, CDR3 DNA, CDR3 protein. A D gene is named only where the DNA matches it firmly. Clone size appears in some rows only: once, few, many, or a class for an expanded clone.

few,TRBJ1-1,NA,TRBV20-1,TGCAGTGCTAGACCTGGGACGGAGATAAACACTGAAGCTTTCTTT,CSARPGTEINTEAFF
many,TRBJ2-7,TRBD1,TRBV19,TGTGCCAGTAGTGCACCCGGGACAGGCACCTACGAGCAGTACTTC,CASSAPGTGTYEQYF
many,TRBJ1-2,NA,TRBV25-1,TGTGCCAGCTGGAGCGAATGGATGTATGGCTACACCTTC,CASWSEWMYGYTF
once,TRBJ1-1,TRBD1,TRBV29-1,TGCAGCGCGGGCAGGGGGCGCGGTGAAGCTTTCTTT,CSAGRGRGEAFF
many,TRBJ1-4,NA,TRBV25-1,TGTGCCAGCAGCAAAGGGGGGCGCCGGGCAACTAATGAAAAACTGTTTTTT,CASSKGGRRATNEKLFF
NA,TRBJ1-1,NA,TRBV19,TGTGCCAGTAGTATTAGGGATACGGGCACTGAAGCTTTCTTT,CASSIRDTGTEAFF
many,TRBJ2-5,TRBD2,TRBV7-8,TGTGCCAGCAGCCCCTCTACTAGCGGGGAGACCCAGTACTTC,CASSPSTSGETQYF
NA,TRBJ2-7,TRBD1,TRBV29-1,TGCAGCGTTGGCGCCATTGGGACAGGCTTCAGCGAGCAGTACTTC,CSVGAIGTGFSEQYF
many,TRBJ2-5,NA,TRBV7-9,TGTGCCAGCAGCTTTGATATGGGCCAAGAGACCCAGTACTTC,CASSFDMGQETQYF
many,TRBJ2-7,NA,TRBV20-1,TGCAGTGCTACCGGGGGCATCACCTACGAGCAGTACTTC,CSATGGITYEQYF
NA,TRBJ1-6,TRBD1,TRBV12-3/TRBV12-4,TGTGCCAGCAGCGGGAGACAGGGGATGCCCCTCCACTTT,CASSGRQGMPLHF
few,TRBJ2-7,NA,TRBV6-5,TGTGCCAGCAGTACCCGGGACACCCTCTCCTACGAGCAGTACTTC,CASSTRDTLSYEQYF
NA,TRBJ1-5,TRBD1,TRBV6-5,TGTGCCAGCAGTCCCGGGACAGGGGAGAGCAATCAGCCCCAGCATTTT,CASSPGTGESNQPQHF
NA,TRBJ2-5,NA,TRBV10-3,TGTGCCATCAGTGGGCCGGGGGAAGAGACCCAGTACTTC,CAISGPGEETQYF
NA,TRBJ1-6,NA,TRBV2,TGTGCCAGCAGGACGATAAAAAGGCGTATCGGGGATAATTCACCCCTCCACTTT,CASRTIKRRIGDNSPLHF
NA,TRBJ2-7,TRBD1,TRBV2,TGTGCCAGCAGTCTTTGGGGACAGACCTACGAGCAGTACTTC,CASSLWGQTYEQYF
few,TRBJ1-5,NA,TRBV7-9,TGTGCCAGCAGTTTACCGGGGGTAGGTCAGCCCCAGCATTTT,CASSLPGVGQPQHF
NA,TRBJ2-7,NA,TRBV14,TGTGCCAGCAGCCAAGGAAGGGGGTATTTTGACGAGCAGTACTTC,CASSQGRGYFDEQYF
NA,TRBJ2-5,TRBD2,TRBV7-2,TGTGCCAGCAGCCAACAGCTAGCGGGCGAAGAGACCCAGTACTTC,CASSQQLAGEETQYF
few,TRBJ2-2,TRBD2,TRBV7-9,TGTGCCACCAGCGGACTAGCGGGGACCGGGGAGCTGTTTTTT,CATSGLAGTGELFF
few,TRBJ2-7,NA,TRBV9,TGTGCCAGCAGCACCGAGGCCGGGACCGTCCTCTACGAGCAGTACTTC,CASSTEAGTVLYEQYF
NA,TRBJ2-7,TRBD2,TRBV30,TGTGCCTGCGGACTAGCGGGAGGGCCTTACGAGCAGTACTTC,CACGLAGGPYEQYF
few,TRBJ2-7,NA,TRBV5-1,TGCGCCAGCAGTAGGGCCGGAACCTACGAGCAGTACTTC,CASSRAGTYEQYF
many,TRBJ2-7,NA,TRBV10-3,TGTGCCATCAGTGAGTCGACAGCTTACTACGAGCAGTACTTC,CAISESTAYYEQYF
few,TRBJ2-7,TRBD2,TRBV4-2,TGTGCCAGCAGCCAACGTACACCGGGACTAGCGGGGGGGCGGCAGTACGAGCAGTACTTC,CASSQRTPGLAGGRQYEQYF
many,TRBJ2-5,TRBD1,TRBV7-8,TGTGCCAGCAGCCCGGGACAGGGGTTTGAGACCCAGTACTTC,CASSPGQGFETQYF
NA,TRBJ2-7,NA,TRBV7-9,TGTGCCAGCAGCTCCCCGGGACCTACCCCCTACGAGCAGTACTTC,CASSSPGPTPYEQYF
NA,TRBJ1-2,NA,TRBV2,TGTGCCAGCAGTGCGGGAAGGCTATATGGCTACACCTTC,CASSAGRLYGYTF
NA,TRBJ2-7,NA,TRBV29-1,TGCAGCTCACCGACTCGCCACGAGCAGTACTTC,CSSPTRHEQYF
NA,TRBJ1-4,NA,TRBV5-5,TGTGCCAGCAGCTTGGAGGGTGGACGTTGGGGATCGGAAAAACTGTTTTTT,CASSLEGGRWGSEKLFF
many,TRBJ2-7,NA,TRBV5-1,TGTGCCAGCAGCTTAGGTAGGGACTACGAGCAGTACTTC,CASSLGRDYEQYF
NA,TRBJ1-2,NA,TRBV20-1,TGCAGTGCTAGACGGCCGGGAGGCTACACCTTC,CSARRPGGYTF
NA,TRBJ1-2,NA,TRBV2,TGTGCCAGTACACCTAACTATGGCTACACCTTC,CASTPNYGYTF
many,TRBJ2-5,NA,TRBV7-2,TGTGCCAGCAGCTTGTCAGCGGCCCAAGAGACCCAGTACTTC,CASSLSAAQETQYF
NA,TRBJ1-4,NA,TRBV19,TGTGCCAGTAGTATGGAAGGACAGTTGGGGGAAAAACTGTTTTTT,CASSMEGQLGEKLFF
NA,TRBJ2-2,TRBD1,TRBV7-9,TGTGCCAGCAGCTTATCCCGACAGGGGTGGAACACCGGGGAGCTGTTTTTT,CASSLSRQGWNTGELFF
NA,TRBJ2-7,NA,TRBV7-9,TGTGCCAGCAGCTTGGCGACGGCCACCTGCGAGCAGTACTTC,CASSLATATCEQYF
many,TRBJ1-5,NA,TRBV10-3,TGTGCCACCAGTGAGCCAGGCGATAGCAATCAGCCCCAGCATTTT,CATSEPGDSNQPQHF
NA,TRBJ2-2,TRBD2,TRBV7-2,TGTGCCAGCAGCTTAGTACTAGCGGGAGGGCCGGCCGGGGAGCTGTTTTTT,CASSLVLAGGPAGELFF
few,TRBJ2-2,TRBD2,TRBV7-2,TGTGCCAGCAGCTCGCGGACTAGCGGGGGCCTAAACACCGGGGAGCTGTTTTTT,CASSSRTSGGLNTGELFF
NA,TRBJ1-1,NA,TRBV12-3/TRBV12-4,TGTGCCAGCAGTTCGATCGAGCGGGCAGGTCGGGCTTTCTTT,CASSSIERAGRAFF
NA,TRBJ2-7,NA,TRBV7-9,TGTGCCAGCAACACAATTAGCAGGGGCCCCGGGCACGAGCAGTACTTC,CASNTISRGPGHEQYF
few,TRBJ2-7,NA,TRBV20-1,TGCAGTGCTAGAGAGACATCTTCCTACGAGCAGTACTTC,CSARETSSYEQYF
NA,TRBJ2-7,NA,TRBV7-3,TGTGCCAGCAGCCCCCAGGGCGGAGGGCCATGGGAGCAGTACTTC,CASSPQGGGPWEQYF